The entry below gives a single T cell receptor beta chain sequence along with its context. Its antigen remains unidentified. The sample is drawn from a study of blood T cells in healthy people across ages. The study's findings and limits: In these data, TCR beta diversity tracked strongly with naive T cell percentage. Expanded clonotype shifts may have been confounded, as the donors had an unknown CMV status. As age increased, TCR beta diversity per million T cells fell in a roughly linear fashion.

There were at least 6 micrograms of total RNA extracted from every sample. V lost 5 bases, J lost 2 bases, and 16 bases lay in between. CDR1 is SGHVS, CDR2 FQNEAQ, per germline. The CDR3 totals 15 residues. For the second PCR, which ran for about 6 to 11 cycles, a sample-barcoded 5' primer and a J-beta primer mix were used. Via MiXCR, TCRdb re-called the 5' RACE reads, giving one row per CDR3 protein. The table has around 800,000 distinct CDR3 sequences, more than 40% seen once. The sample comprised blood. This chain joins TRBV7-8 and TRBJ2-7; D ambiguous. This TCR was sampled from a man between 60 and 75 years old in good health. In DNA, the CDR3 is TGTGCCAGCAGCGTCGACGGATTTCAAGCCTACGAGCAGTACTTC. This codes for CASSVDGFQAYEQYF.